A single sample is the source of the 24 T cell receptor beta chains below, sequenced in a study of control samples from healthy donors and cancer patients. Produced via immunoSEQ multiplex PCR; TCRdb's table is partial and in-frame only. The sample has around 120,000 clones; around 86% are singletons. Sequencing input: blood. The receptors derive from a man between 35 and 55 years old in good health.

The chain has TRBV3-1 (or the pseudogene TRBV3-2) and TRBJ2-2; TRBD2 aligns across 8 bases. With 3 bases clipped from V and 4 bases from J, the junction kept 10 bases outside the gene matches. CDR1 and CDR2 (germline): LGHDT, YNNKEL (reference sequence). This CDR3 is 17 amino acids long. CDR3 coding DNA: TGTGCCAGCAGCCACCTTCTGGGCGGGGGGCTCACCGGGGAGCTGTTTTTT. As protein: CASSHLLGGGLTGELFF.

In its sample, this clone was seen a few times. The chain combines TRBV6-5 with TRBJ1-6; TRBD1 agrees at 10 bases. Trimming removed 6 bases from V and 10 bases from J; junction bases left unmatched: 9. CDR1 is MNHEY, CDR2 SVGAGI, per germline. CDR3 size: 15 residues. The CDR3 DNA follows: TGTGCCAGCAGAAGGGACAGGGGAATAGGATCACCCCTCCACTTT. Translation: CASRRDRGIGSPLHF.

Only a few counts were recorded for this clone. This chain links TRBV19 with TRBJ1-4; 8 bases agree with TRBD1. The CDR3 extends over 14 amino acids. Germline V gives CDR1 LNHDA, CDR2 SQIVND (reference sequence). The V gene end was trimmed by 8 bases and the J gene end by 8 bases; junction bases not matched to a gene: 10. In DNA, the CDR3 is TGTGCCAGTCGGACAGGGCTAAATCGAGAAAAACTGTTTTTT. This translates into CASRTGLNREKLFF.

This clone showed up just once. This sequence joins TRBV7-6 and TRBJ2-7; 9 nucleotides match TRBD1. The V and J ends lost 5 bases and 5 bases, in that order; junction bases with no gene match: 10. The CDR3 runs 15 residues. Per the germline V gene, CDR1 is SGHVS and CDR2 is FNYEAQ. The CDR3 DNA reads as TGTGCCAGCAGCCATCCGGGACAGGGCTTCAACGAGCAGTACTTC. It codes for CASSHPGQGFNEQYF.

This chain links TRBV12-3 or TRBV12-4 with TRBJ1-4, with TRBD1 matching 9 bases. The V and J ends lost 3 bases and 15 bases, in that order; junction bases with no gene match: 2. This CDR3 contains 11 residues. In DNA form, the CDR3 reads TGTGCCAGCAGTTTCCGGGACAGGGTGTTTTTT. This sequence encodes CASSFRDRVFF.

The rearrangement joins TRBV4-3 to TRBJ2-7; D remains ambiguous. CDR1 and CDR2 (germline): LGHNA, YSLEER. The CDR3 is 15 amino acids. V lost 0 bases, J lost 3 bases, and 12 bases lay in between. This CDR3 reads CASSQDLVGNYEQYF. As DNA, the CDR3 is TGCGCCAGCAGCCAAGATCTTGTGGGGAACTACGAGCAGTACTTC.

V and J are TRBV6-6 and TRBJ1-1, with a tentative D call TRBD1 (5 bases). The ends were cut back, 2 bases at V and 9 bases at J, with 13 bases in the middle. This CDR3 contains 13 residues. Looked up from germline, CDR1 is MNHNY and CDR2 is SVGAGI (reference sequence). The CDR3 region is CASSYQSSGKAFF. The CDR3 DNA reads TGTGCCAGCAGTTACCAGTCTTCAGGGAAAGCTTTCTTT.

The V and J genes are TRBV12-3 or TRBV12-4 and TRBJ1-2; D is uncertain. V lost 6 bases to trimming and J lost 8 bases, with 13 bases between them. The CDR3 sequence is 12 residues long. DNA of the CDR3: TGTGCCAGCAGCTATACTTCCCGGGGCTACACCTTC. Its translation is CASSYTSRGYTF.

The rearrangement joins TRBV11-2 to TRBJ2-3; 9 bases are a match to TRBD1. Per the germline V gene, CDR1 is SGHAT and CDR2 is FQNNGV. Trimming took 2 bases from V and 4 from J; bases not matched to a gene: 7. This CDR3 has 16 residues. CDR3 amino acids: CASSLKPWTGADTQYF. CDR3 in DNA: TGTGCCAGCAGCTTAAAACCCTGGACAGGGGCAGATACGCAGTATTTT.

This chain uses TRBV10-1 with TRBJ1-5, with TRBD1 identical over 12 bases. This CDR3 comprises 17 residues. Germline V CDR1 and CDR2: WNHNN, SYGVQD (reference sequence). The V segment lost 6 bases and the J segment 7 bases; nucleotides outside the gene matches: 13. The CDR3 sequence: CASSAAWDRGRWQPQHF. DNA of the CDR3: TGCGCCAGCAGCGCCGCCTGGGACAGGGGGCGTTGGCAGCCCCAGCATTTT.

The rearrangement links TRBV24-1 to TRBJ1-5; weak D call: TRBD1 (6 bases). This CDR3 spans 14 amino acids. Germline lookup yields CDR1 KGHDR and CDR2 SFDVKD. Trimming cost V 5 bases and J 1 base, with 8 bases left between them. CDR3 nucleotides: TGTGCCACCAGTGGGGGGGGCAGCAATCAGCCCCAGCATTTT. Translating it yields CATSGGGSNQPQHF.

This clone has only one observation. V usage is TRBV29-1 and J usage is TRBJ2-1; possibly TRBD1 or TRBD2 for D (7 bases each). This CDR3 region has 12 residues. Deletions cut 6 bases from V and 8 bases from J, with 14 bases between. Germline CDR1 and CDR2: SQVTM and ANQGSEA. This CDR3 is CSVTTGRDEQFF. CDR3 in DNA: TGCAGCGTCACGACAGGGAGGGATGAGCAGTTCTTC.

The chain combines TRBV18 with TRBJ1-2; the D is unclear. Per germline, CDR1 KGHSH and CDR2 LQKENI. V lost 6 bases and J 5 bases, leaving 10 bases between the germline ends. The CDR3 is 12 amino acids. CDR3 coding DNA: TGTGCCAGCTCGGCGGCGGGGTATGGCTACACCTTC. This encodes CASSAAGYGYTF.

The gene calls are TRBV12-3 or TRBV12-4 and TRBJ2-1; the D is unclear. The CDR3 consists of 12 residues. The V end lost 3 bases, the J end lost 10 bases, and 10 bases lay between the germline ends. CDR3 sequence: CASSLLAIEQFF. In nucleotides, the CDR3 is TGTGCCAGCAGTTTGTTGGCAATCGAGCAGTTCTTC.

The J gene is TRBJ2-3, the V gene TRBV7-8; either TRBD1 or TRBD2 may supply D (5 bases each). The CDR3 has 15 amino acids. Germline CDR1 and CDR2: SGHVS and FQNEAQ. V was cut by 6 bases and J by 2 bases, with 15 bases left in between. DNA for the CDR3: TGTGCCAGCAGTCCCGGCTGGGGGTTCACAGATACGCAGTATTTT. Translation: CASSPGWGFTDTQYF.

This clone turned up a few times. This sequence joins TRBV29-1 and TRBJ2-3; unclear D gene. V lost 8 bases to trimming and J lost 1 base, with 7 bases between them. The CDR3 is 11 amino acids. Germline lookup yields CDR1 SQVTM and CDR2 ANQGSEA. This CDR3 reads CSSRGTDTQYF. The CDR3 coding sequence is TGCAGCTCTAGGGGCACAGATACGCAGTATTTT.

V is TRBV4-3 and J is TRBJ2-7, with no clear D. Trimming left V 4 bases short and J 0 bases short, with 13 bases between. This CDR3 is 15 amino acids long. Germline assignment: CDR1 LGHNA and CDR2 YSLEER. The DNA for the CDR3 is TGCGCCAGCAGCCTGTCGATTACGAACTCCTACGAGCAGTACTTC. Protein: CASSLSITNSYEQYF.

This sequence joins TRBV18 and TRBJ1-1; a weak D match, TRBD1 (5 bases). The CDR3 length is 15 residues. Trimming left V 5 bases short and J 1 base short, with 14 bases between. Germline V gives CDR1 KGHSH, CDR2 LQKENI. This chain's CDR3 is CASSALQATNTEAFF. CDR3 sequence (DNA): TGTGCCAGCTCAGCACTACAGGCTACGAACACTGAAGCTTTCTTT.

This clone was counted a single time. This chain connects TRBV12-3 or TRBV12-4 to TRBJ1-1, with 7 bases that match TRBD1. This CDR3 spans 13 amino acids. V shed 10 bases, J shed 0 bases, and the junction held 5 bases outside the gene matches. The chain's CDR3 is CATRDRLNTEAFF. For the CDR3, the DNA is TGTGCCACGAGGGACAGACTGAACACTGAAGCTTTCTTT.

CDR3 loop: CASSSNTGRDGYTF. In DNA, the CDR3 is TGTGCCAGCAGTTCCAACACTGGCAGGGATGGCTACACCTTC. This chain connects TRBV6-1 to TRBJ1-2, with a tentative D call TRBD1 (5 bases). Germline CDR1 is MNHNS and CDR2 is SASEGT. This CDR3 has 14 amino acids. Trimming took off 5 bases at V and 6 bases at J, with 16 bases between the two ends.

V is TRBV24-1 and J is TRBJ2-2, with a possible D match to TRBD1 (5 bases). The CDR3 extends over 15 amino acids. The germline V and J ends were trimmed by 3 bases and 4 bases, with 11 bases remaining between them. The V gene's germline CDR1 is KGHDR and CDR2 SFDVKD. In DNA, the CDR3 is TGTGCCACCAGTGATGCCAGGGTTGTCACCGGGGAGCTGTTTTTT. It specifies CATSDARVVTGELFF.

This clone was seen only once. The rearrangement joins TRBV4-1 to TRBJ2-5; TRBD1 matches at 8 bases. CDR3 length: 13 amino acids. Germline trimming cut 5 bases from V and 3 bases from J; bases unmatched to any gene: 2. Looked up from germline, CDR1 is MGHRA and CDR2 is YSYEKL. As DNA, the CDR3 is TGCGCCAGCAGCAAGGGACAGGAAGAGACCCAGTACTTC. It is translated as CASSKGQEETQYF.

This clone appeared a few times. The rearrangement joins TRBV30 to TRBJ1-6; D is unresolved. Germline V lookup: CDR1 GTSNPN, CDR2 SVGIG (reference sequence). V was pared by 1 base and J by 9 bases, with 4 bases between. This CDR3 is 11 amino acids long. The DNA of the CDR3 is TGTGCCTGGAGTGGGGCTTCACCCCTCCACTTT. Translated: CAWSGASPLHF.

The gene calls are TRBV12-3 or TRBV12-4 and TRBJ2-4, with D possibly TRBD1 on 5 matching bases. Trimming left V 2 bases short and J 9 bases short, with 8 bases between. The CDR3 is 12 amino acids. CDR3 sequence: CASSLYRSIQYF. The CDR3 DNA is TGTGCCAGCAGTTTATACAGGAGCATTCAGTACTTC.